The next 24 T cell receptor beta chains were all read from a single sample in a study of T cells in severe cutaneous drug reactions. The iRepertoire multiplex PCR system with TCR subtype-specific primers built both bulk and single-cell libraries. For each CDR3 protein, TCRdb gives one entry from its re-call of the multiplex PCR reads, without DNA. The sample data list 9,500 or so distinct CDR3 sequences. Sequenced patients had Stevens-Johnson syndrome or toxic epidermal necrolysis caused by carbamazepine. The material sequenced was cells from a skin blister. The receptors here all came from a human donor with Stevens-Johnson syndrome, a severe cutaneous drug reaction.

V and J are TRBV20-1 and TRBJ2-1; TCRdb names TRBD2, which stays unverified in the absence of DNA. The CDR3 spans 14 residues. CDR1 and CDR2 from the germline V gene are DFQATT and SNEGSKA (reference sequence). CDR3 region: CSLTSPKKNNEQFF.

The chain is built from TRBV20-1 and TRBJ1-2. Germline values: CDR1 DFQATT, CDR2 SNEGSKA (reference sequence). This CDR3 contains 12 residues. CDR3 region: CSARWQTAGYTF.

The V call is TRBV29-1, the J call TRBJ2-3; with no DNA, the TCRdb D assignment of TRBD2 cannot be verified. CDR1 and CDR2 from the germline V gene are SQVTM and ANQGSEA. The length of the CDR3 is 14 residues. The CDR3: CSVEASGRADTQYF.

The chain is built from TRBV29-1 and TRBJ2-1. This CDR3 contains 12 residues. Germline V gene sequence: CDR1 SQVTM, CDR2 ANQGSEA. This CDR3 is CSAGWAFNEQFF.

The chain couples TRBV20-1 to TRBJ1-1; TCRdb's D call of TRBD1 is untestable without DNA. Germline loops: CDR1 DFQATT, CDR2 SNEGSKA (reference sequence). This CDR3 spans 15 amino acids. Here the CDR3 reads CSARDEDRANTEAFF.

The V and J genes are TRBV29-1 and TRBJ2-1; as DNA is missing, the TRBD1 call by TCRdb cannot be tested. Germline values: CDR1 SQVTM, CDR2 ANQGSEA. This CDR3 spans 13 amino acids. This chain's CDR3 is CSVAMRQGNEQFF.

The chain couples TRBV29-1 to TRBJ1-1; no DNA is available, so the TRBD1 call from TCRdb remains unchecked. CDR1 and CDR2 from the germline V gene are SQVTM and ANQGSEA. This CDR3 region has 14 residues. The chain's CDR3 is CSAARPKQGAEAFF.

This chain joins TRBV20-1 and TRBJ2-5. The germline CDR1 and CDR2 sequences are DFQATT and SNEGSKA (reference sequence). This CDR3 has 13 residues. The CDR3 is CSRRGQFKETQYF.

V is TRBV20-1 and J is TRBJ2-2; TCRdb's D call, TRBD1, is unchecked because there is no DNA. Germline CDR1 reads DFQATT; CDR2 reads SNEGSKA (reference sequence). This CDR3 contains 14 residues. The CDR3: CSVPGQGGTGELFF.

V is TRBV30 and J is TRBJ2-1; no DNA is available, so the TRBD2 call from TCRdb remains unchecked. Germline V gene lookup returns CDR1 GTSNPN and CDR2 SVGIG (reference sequence). This CDR3 spans 13 amino acids. The CDR3 is CAWSGGDYNEQFF.

Judged by frequency, this clonotype is medium-sized. This chain links TRBV6-2 or TRBV6-3 with TRBJ1-1; TCRdb picks TRBD1, but there is no DNA to check that call. The germline V gene encodes CDR1 MNHEY and CDR2 SVGEGT. CDR3 length: 16 amino acids. CDR3 region: CASSYSNRDASTEAFF.

V is TRBV12-3 or TRBV12-4 and J is TRBJ1-1; the D call of TRBD1 rests on TCRdb alone, since no DNA is present to check it. CDR3 length: 13 amino acids. Here the CDR3 reads CASSPPANTEAFF.

V is TRBV20-1 and J is TRBJ2-1; no DNA is available, so the TRBD1 call from TCRdb remains unchecked. The V gene's germline CDR1 is DFQATT and CDR2 SNEGSKA (reference sequence). The CDR3 extends over 16 amino acids. The CDR3 loop reads CSARLQGGSSYNEQFF.

V and J are TRBV20-1 and TRBJ1-2; TCRdb calls TRBD1, which cannot be checked without DNA. The germline V gene encodes CDR1 DFQATT and CDR2 SNEGSKA (reference sequence). The length of the CDR3 is 15 residues. CDR3 sequence: CSPVHLGQSNYGYTF.

The chain has TRBV20-1 and TRBJ1-5; the D gene TCRdb calls, TRBD1, cannot be checked with no DNA. The CDR3 loop spans 13 amino acids. CDR1 and CDR2 (germline): DFQATT, SNEGSKA (reference sequence). CDR3 region: CSARVTAYQPQHF.

This sequence joins TRBV20-1 and TRBJ2-3; TCRdb returns TRBD2, unconfirmable since there is no DNA. The CDR3 consists of 17 residues. Looked up from germline, CDR1 is DFQATT and CDR2 is SNEGSKA (reference sequence). CDR3 sequence: CSASAAAAGGYTDTQYF.

V usage is TRBV20-1 and J usage is TRBJ2-2; the TCRdb D gene call, TRBD2, has no DNA to confirm it. The germline V gene has CDR1 DFQATT and CDR2 SNEGSKA (reference sequence). The CDR3 spans 17 residues. The CDR3 sequence is CSARDSVGTSPTGELFF.

This chain joins TRBV29-1 and TRBJ1-2; TCRdb selects TRBD1, and the lack of DNA leaves this call unchecked. Germline assignment: CDR1 SQVTM and CDR2 ANQGSEA. CDR3 length: 12 residues. The CDR3 loop reads CSVDGGEGGYTF.

This clonotype ranks as large in terms of frequency. The chain combines TRBV12-3 or TRBV12-4 with TRBJ2-2. CDR3 size: 12 residues. CDR3: CASSLGSGELFF.

V and J are TRBV29-1 and TRBJ2-7. This CDR3 region has 14 residues. Germline V gene sequence: CDR1 SQVTM, CDR2 ANQGSEA. CDR3 region: CSVAGNHISYEQYF.

This clonotype is called medium-sized based on its frequency. The chain uses TRBV4-3 and TRBJ1-5; TCRdb calls TRBD1, which cannot be checked without DNA. CDR1 and CDR2 (germline): LGHNA, YSLEER. This CDR3 is built from 15 residues. The CDR3 loop is CASSQDGGSNQPQHF.

The chain recombines TRBV18 with TRBJ2-5; TCRdb reports TRBD1, a call that lacks DNA to check it against. The CDR3 covers 16 residues. Germline V gene data show CDR1 as KGHSH and CDR2 as LQKENI. The CDR3 spells CASSPGQVGGKETQYF.

This clonotype is identified as medium-sized from frequency. The J gene is TRBJ1-3, the V gene TRBV12-3 or TRBV12-4; TCRdb lists TRBD1, though no DNA is available to test this call. The CDR3 consists of 12 residues. The CDR3 protein is CASTGDGNTIYF.

The V and J genes are TRBV20-1 and TRBJ2-7; without DNA, the TCRdb call of TRBD1 cannot be checked. The germline V gene has CDR1 DFQATT and CDR2 SNEGSKA (reference sequence). This CDR3 has 14 residues. CDR3 loop: CSARRGTGADEQYF.